This T cell receptor beta chain was documented in a study of blood T cell repertoires in COVID-19 (TCRdb year 2020). Notes on the research overall: Samples from collaborators originated in the United States, Italy and Spain and spanned both the acute and convalescent phases of COVID-19. Where HLA class I and class II types were available, the types were taken from metadata supplied by the sample provider, not from assay-based typing. The dataset comprised deeply sampled blood TCRbeta repertoires from subjects exposed to, actively infected with, or recovered from COVID-19. Sample metadata almost always included a de-identified subject ID, COVID-19 status, age in years and sex. The repertoires were released in a freely available public database meant as a resource for research on the immune response to SARS-CoV-2. Samples came from the ongoing ImmuneRACE study (first 160 participants) plus 1,254 subjects from 6 global collaborators. The material from the prospective study consisted of cDNA or gDNA derived from T cells, B-cell-depleted T cells, or PBMCs. The study at large found these results: The quantity of clinical and demographic metadata differed by source and by participant and was supplied without curation.

In regard to this clone: It has no known antigen specificity. No much larger clone is present one base from it, and per-base qualities are unavailable.

V is shortened by 8 bases, J by 8 bases, and the region joining them spans 13 bases. CDR1 and CDR2 are drawn from the germline V gene (reference sequence): WNHNN, SYGVQD. The CDR3 starts with the cysteine, ends with the phenylalanine, and has 11 residues. Only the CDR3 region is kept as DNA, spanning 33 bases read in frame from base 1. Participants in the prospective study were enrolled through a virtual design, were aged about 18 to 89 years, and lived in approximately 25 United States geographic areas. In the prospective study, participants were assigned to cohorts based on the clinical history participants reported in a screening survey and a study questionnaire. Recovered participants in ImmuneRACE Cohort 3 were defined as having two consecutive negative NP/OP PCR tests, clearance from a healthcare professional, or resolution of symptoms. In the prospective study, mobile phlebotomists collected whole blood, serum and a nasopharyngeal or oropharyngeal swab from each participant. Prospective study participants could optionally give additional blood draws and questionnaires over an approximately two-month period. Blood samples from the prospective study were shipped frozen or at room temperature prior to DNA extraction.

TCRbeta CDR3 regions were amplified from genomic DNA by means of the immunoSEQ Assay, a bias-controlled multiplex PCR. Processing in the source paper ran as follows. Nucleated cell counts per sample were estimated from amplification of reference gene primers within the assay. To quantify the absolute abundance of each unique TCRbeta CDR3 rearrangement, sequence reads were collapsed and filtered. For each sample, productive Simpson clonality was calculated as the square root of Simpson's diversity index over productive rearrangements. TCRdb retrieved this table from immuneACCESS and kept in-frame rearrangements only. Not all clones are present; in checked studies, unresolved V genes account for under half, and no reason is known for the remainder. The DNA gave D and trimming, while V, J and clone size come from that table. The sample table lists about 480,000 clones, 88% of them with a count of one. The ten largest account for 1.8% of the sample.

The chain was built from TRBV10-1 and TRBJ2-7; the D gene is unclear. Sequencing used PBMCs or T cells enriched from blood (not recorded which). The receptor was derived from a woman in her thirties or forties who had recovered from COVID-19. The CDR3 region: CASGPAGQQYF. The nucleotides read TGCGCCAGCGGCCCGGCTGGGCAGCAGTACTTC.